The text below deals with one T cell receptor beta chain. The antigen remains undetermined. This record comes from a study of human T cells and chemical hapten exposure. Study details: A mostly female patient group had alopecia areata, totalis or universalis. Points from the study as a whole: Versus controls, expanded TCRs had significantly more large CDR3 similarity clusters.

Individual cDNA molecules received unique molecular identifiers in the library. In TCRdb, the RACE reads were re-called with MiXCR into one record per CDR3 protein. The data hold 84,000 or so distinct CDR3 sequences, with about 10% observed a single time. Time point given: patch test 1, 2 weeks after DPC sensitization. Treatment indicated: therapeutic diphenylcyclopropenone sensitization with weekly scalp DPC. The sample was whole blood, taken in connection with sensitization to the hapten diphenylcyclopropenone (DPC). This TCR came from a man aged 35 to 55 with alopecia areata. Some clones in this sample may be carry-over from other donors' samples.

This CDR3 is CASSFQTGPQETQYF. In DNA, the CDR3 is TGTGCCAGCAGCTTCCAGACAGGCCCCCAAGAGACCCAGTACTTC. The V and J genes are TRBV7-2 and TRBJ2-5, with D perhaps TRBD1 (6 bases). The germline gives CDR1 SGHTA, CDR2 FQGNSA. This CDR3 has 15 residues. Trimming left V 3 bases short and J 1 base short, with 12 bases between.